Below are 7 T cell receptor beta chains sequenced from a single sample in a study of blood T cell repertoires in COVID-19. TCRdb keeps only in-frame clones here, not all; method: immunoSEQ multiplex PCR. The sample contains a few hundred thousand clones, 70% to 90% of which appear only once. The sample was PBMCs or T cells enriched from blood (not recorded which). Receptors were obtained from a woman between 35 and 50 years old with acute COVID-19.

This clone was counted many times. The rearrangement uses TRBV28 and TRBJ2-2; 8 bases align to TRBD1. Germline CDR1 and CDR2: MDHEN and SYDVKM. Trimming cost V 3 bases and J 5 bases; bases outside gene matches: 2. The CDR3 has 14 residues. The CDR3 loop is CASSLDRVTGELFF. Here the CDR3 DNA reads TGTGCCAGCAGTTTGGACAGGGTTACCGGGGAGCTGTTTTTT.

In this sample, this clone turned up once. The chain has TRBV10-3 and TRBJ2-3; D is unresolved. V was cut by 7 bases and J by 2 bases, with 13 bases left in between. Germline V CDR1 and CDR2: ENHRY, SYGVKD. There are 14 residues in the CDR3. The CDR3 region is CAINQQSSTDTQYF. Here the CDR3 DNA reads TGTGCCATCAACCAACAGTCGTCCACAGATACGCAGTATTTT.

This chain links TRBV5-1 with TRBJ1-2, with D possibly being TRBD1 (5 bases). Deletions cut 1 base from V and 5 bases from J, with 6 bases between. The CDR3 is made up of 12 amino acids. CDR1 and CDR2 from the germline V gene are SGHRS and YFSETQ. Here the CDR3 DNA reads TGCGCCAGCAGCTTGCCAGGGTATGGCTACACCTTC. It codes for CASSLPGYGYTF.

The CDR3 reads CASSIGSGYNTGELFF. In DNA, the CDR3 is TGTGCCAGTAGTATAGGCAGCGGGTACAACACCGGGGAGCTGTTTTTT. J is TRBJ2-2 and V is TRBV19; maybe TRBD2 (6 bases). The V end was cut by 1 base, the J end by 2 bases, with 11 bases between. The CDR3 extends over 16 amino acids. Looked up from germline, CDR1 is LNHDA and CDR2 is SQIVND (reference sequence). Supplemented by reference TRBV19 and TRBJ2-2, the full variable domain reads DGGITQSPKYLFRKEGQNVTLSCEQNLNHDAMYWYRQDPGQGLRLIYYSQIVNDFQKGDIAEGYSVSREKKESFPLTVTSAQKNPTAFYLCASSIGSGYNTGELFFGEGSRLTVL.

The chain's CDR3 is CASSRPGTGVFEQYF. The CDR3 DNA reads TGTGCCAGCAGCCGCCCCGGGACAGGGGTCTTCGAGCAGTACTTC. The chain links TRBV7-9 to TRBJ2-7; 10 bases align to TRBD1. The CDR3 has 15 amino acids. Germline values: CDR1 SEHNR, CDR2 FQNEAQ (reference sequence). The V gene end was trimmed by 5 bases and the J gene end by 6 bases; junction bases not matched to a gene: 10.

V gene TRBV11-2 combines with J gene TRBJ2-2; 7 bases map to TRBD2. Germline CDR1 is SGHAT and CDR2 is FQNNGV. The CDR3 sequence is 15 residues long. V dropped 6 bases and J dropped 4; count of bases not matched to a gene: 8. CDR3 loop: CASREAGRATGELFF. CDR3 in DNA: TGTGCCAGCAGGGAGGCGGGGAGGGCCACCGGGGAGCTGTTTTTT.

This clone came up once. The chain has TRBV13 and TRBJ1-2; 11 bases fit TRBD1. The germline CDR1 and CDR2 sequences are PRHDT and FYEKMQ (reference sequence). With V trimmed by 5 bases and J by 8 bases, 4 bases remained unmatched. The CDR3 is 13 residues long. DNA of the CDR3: TGTGCCAGCAGCCTGGGACAGGGGGGAGGCTACACCTTC. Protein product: CASSLGQGGGYTF.